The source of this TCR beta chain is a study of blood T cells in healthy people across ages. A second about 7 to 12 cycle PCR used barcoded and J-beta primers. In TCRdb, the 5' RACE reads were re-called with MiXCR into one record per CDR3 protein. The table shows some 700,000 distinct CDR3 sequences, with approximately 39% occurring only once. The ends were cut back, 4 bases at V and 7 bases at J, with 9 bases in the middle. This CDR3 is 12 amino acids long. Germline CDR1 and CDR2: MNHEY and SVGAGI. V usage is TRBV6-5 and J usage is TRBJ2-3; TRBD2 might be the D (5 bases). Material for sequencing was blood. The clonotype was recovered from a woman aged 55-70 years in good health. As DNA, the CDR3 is TGTGCCAGCAGTTCTAGCCTGAATACGCAGTATTTT. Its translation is CASSSSLNTQYF.